This is a list of T cell receptor beta chains from one sample in a study of Ad26.COV2.S vaccination and SARS-CoV-2 variants. Profiling relied on immunoSEQ multiplex PCR, and the TCRdb table lists in-frame clones only, not all of them. The sample yields 440,000 or so clones, 90% seen once. The sequences come from peripheral blood, collected in a trial of Ad26.COV2.S vaccine versus placebo. These receptors all stem from a person between 18 and 60 years old who received the Ad26.COV2.S COVID-19 vaccine or a placebo. Both conserved end residues are part of each CDR3. A D gene is named only where the DNA matches it firmly. A row's size may be missing; if present it is once, few, many or a size class.

V gene: TRBV4-3; J gene: TRBJ1-1; clone size: once; D gene: .; CDR3 DNA: TGCGCCAGCAGCCAAGACGGGCAGTACACTGAAGCTTTCTTT; CDR3 protein: CASSQDGQYTEAFF
V gene: TRBV27; J gene: TRBJ2-7; clone size: .; D gene: TRBD1; CDR3 DNA: TGTGCCAGCAGTTGGGGAAGGGGACAGGGGTTCGACGAGCAGTACTTC; CDR3 protein: CASSWGRGQGFDEQYF
V gene: TRBV2; J gene: TRBJ1-1; clone size: .; D gene: TRBD1; CDR3 DNA: TGTGCCAGCAGTGGAGAGACAGGGGGAGAAGCTTTCTTT; CDR3 protein: CASSGETGGEAFF
V gene: TRBV27; J gene: TRBJ1-6; clone size: .; D gene: .; CDR3 DNA: TGTGCCAGCGGGGGCAGTAATTCACCCCTCCACTTT; CDR3 protein: CASGGSNSPLHF
V gene: TRBV5-4; J gene: TRBJ2-5; clone size: .; D gene: .; CDR3 DNA: TGTGCCAGCAGCCGTCCCGGGAGTCGAGAGACCCAGTACTTC; CDR3 protein: CASSRPGSRETQYF
V gene: TRBV3-1/TRBV3-2; J gene: TRBJ2-3; clone size: .; D gene: TRBD2; CDR3 DNA: TGTGCCAGCAGCCAGTGGAGGGAGGGGGCGAGGAGACTAGCGGGGTGCACAGATACGCAGTATTTT; CDR3 protein: CASSQWREGARRLAGCTDTQYF
V gene: TRBV5-6; J gene: TRBJ2-5; clone size: once; D gene: .; CDR3 DNA: TGTGCCAGCAGCCTGGGGGCTGGAGAGACCCAGTACTTC; CDR3 protein: CASSLGAGETQYF
V gene: TRBV3-1/TRBV3-2; J gene: TRBJ2-3; clone size: few; D gene: .; CDR3 DNA: TGTGCCAGCAGGGGCACAGATACGCAGTATTTT; CDR3 protein: CASRGTDTQYF
V gene: TRBV30; J gene: TRBJ1-2; clone size: .; D gene: .; CDR3 DNA: TGTGCCTGGAGTGCAATGCCTGCCGGTGTCTACACCTTC; CDR3 protein: CAWSAMPAGVYTF
V gene: TRBV28; J gene: TRBJ2-5; clone size: .; D gene: .; CDR3 DNA: TGTGCCAGCAGTCTGACACGGTCGGCTATTCAAGAGACCCAGTACTTC; CDR3 protein: CASSLTRSAIQETQYF
V gene: TRBV14; J gene: TRBJ2-7; clone size: .; D gene: .; CDR3 DNA: TGTGCCAGCAGCCAAGAAAGGCGGGTGCAGTACTTC; CDR3 protein: CASSQERRVQYF
V gene: TRBV28; J gene: TRBJ2-1; clone size: .; D gene: .; CDR3 DNA: TGTGCCAGCAGTTTACTACCCCTCAGCTCCTACAATGAGCAGTTCTTC; CDR3 protein: CASSLLPLSSYNEQFF
V gene: TRBV2; J gene: TRBJ2-2; clone size: .; D gene: .; CDR3 DNA: TGTGCCAGCGGGCTCTTCGCCGGGGAGCTGTTTTTT; CDR3 protein: CASGLFAGELFF
V gene: TRBV9; J gene: TRBJ1-6; clone size: .; D gene: TRBD1; CDR3 DNA: TGTGCCAGCAGCGTAGAAGGAGGGACAGTTCACTCACCCCTCCACTTT; CDR3 protein: CASSVEGGTVHSPLHF
V gene: TRBV5-6; J gene: TRBJ2-3; clone size: .; D gene: .; CDR3 DNA: TGTGCCAGCAGCTCACAGGGCGTCTCAGATACGCAGTATTTT; CDR3 protein: CASSSQGVSDTQYF
V gene: TRBV6-2/TRBV6-3; J gene: TRBJ2-1; clone size: .; D gene: TRBD1; CDR3 DNA: TGTGCCAGCAGATACCGGGACAGGGGAAGAAATGAGCAGTTCTTC; CDR3 protein: CASRYRDRGRNEQFF
V gene: TRBV10-3; J gene: TRBJ2-7; clone size: .; D gene: TRBD1; CDR3 DNA: TGTGCCATCAGTGGGCCAACACCTACACCGGGACAGGGAAACTACGAGCAGTACTTC; CDR3 protein: CAISGPTPTPGQGNYEQYF
V gene: TRBV4-2; J gene: TRBJ2-7; clone size: .; D gene: TRBD2; CDR3 DNA: TGTGCCAGCAGCCAAAATTCCCCGACTAGCGGACATTTTTACGAGCAGTACTTC; CDR3 protein: CASSQNSPTSGHFYEQYF
V gene: TRBV2; J gene: TRBJ2-7; clone size: .; D gene: .; CDR3 DNA: TGTGCCAGCAGGGGGAGTCCCTACGAGCAGTACTTC; CDR3 protein: CASRGSPYEQYF
V gene: TRBV6-6; J gene: TRBJ2-7; clone size: .; D gene: .; CDR3 DNA: TGTGCCAGCAGTTACGGTACTATCTCCTACGAGCAGTACTTC; CDR3 protein: CASSYGTISYEQYF
V gene: TRBV5-6; J gene: TRBJ2-7; clone size: .; D gene: TRBD2; CDR3 DNA: TGTGCCAGCAGCTTTTCGGGACTAGCGGCCTACGAGCAGTACTTC; CDR3 protein: CASSFSGLAAYEQYF
V gene: TRBV28; J gene: TRBJ2-2; clone size: once; D gene: .; CDR3 DNA: TGTGCCAGCAGTTTAGGCGGCCCGGCCGGGGAGCTGTTTTTT; CDR3 protein: CASSLGGPAGELFF
V gene: TRBV28; J gene: TRBJ1-2; clone size: .; D gene: .; CDR3 DNA: TGTGCCAGCAGTGTAACAGGGAACCACGGCTACACCTTC; CDR3 protein: CASSVTGNHGYTF
V gene: TRBV6-2/TRBV6-3; J gene: TRBJ2-3; clone size: .; D gene: .; CDR3 DNA: TGTGCCAGCAGTTTAGCGTTGGATACGCAGTATTTT; CDR3 protein: CASSLALDTQYF
V gene: TRBV13; J gene: TRBJ1-1; clone size: .; D gene: TRBD1; CDR3 DNA: TGTGCCAGCAGCCATAGGACAGGGCCGAACACTGAAGCTTTCTTT; CDR3 protein: CASSHRTGPNTEAFF
V gene: TRBV11-2; J gene: TRBJ2-3; clone size: .; D gene: .; CDR3 DNA: TGTGCCAGCAGCTTAGATCGTAGGGTTTCGGGCACAGATACGCAGTATTTT; CDR3 protein: CASSLDRRVSGTDTQYF
V gene: TRBV9; J gene: TRBJ2-3; clone size: .; D gene: TRBD2; CDR3 DNA: TGTGCCAGCAGCACTAGCGGAATCAGCACAGATACGCAGTATTTT; CDR3 protein: CASSTSGISTDTQYF
V gene: TRBV4-1; J gene: TRBJ1-5; clone size: .; D gene: .; CDR3 DNA: TGCGCCAGCAGCTTGTCAGGTCGAAGGCCCCAGCATTTT; CDR3 protein: CASSLSGRRPQHF
V gene: TRBV7-6; J gene: TRBJ2-1; clone size: .; D gene: .; CDR3 DNA: TGTGCCAGCAGCTTAGTTGCCTACAATGAGCAGTTCTTC; CDR3 protein: CASSLVAYNEQFF
V gene: TRBV3-1/TRBV3-2; J gene: TRBJ2-1; clone size: .; D gene: TRBD2; CDR3 DNA: TGTGCCAGCAGCCAAGATGGTAGGACTAGCGGGCGCAATGAGCAGTTCTTC; CDR3 protein: CASSQDGRTSGRNEQFF
V gene: TRBV13; J gene: TRBJ2-2; clone size: .; D gene: .; CDR3 DNA: TGTGCCAGCAGCTTATTCCCCGGGGAGCTGTTTTTT; CDR3 protein: CASSLFPGELFF
V gene: TRBV7-2; J gene: TRBJ1-4; clone size: .; D gene: TRBD1; CDR3 DNA: TGTGCCAGCAGGCCGGGACAGGTTAATGAAAAACTGTTTTTT; CDR3 protein: CASRPGQVNEKLFF
V gene: TRBV24-1; J gene: TRBJ2-4; clone size: .; D gene: .; CDR3 DNA: TGTGCCACCAGTGAGGTGGTACAGGGTGCGAACATTCAGTACTTC; CDR3 protein: CATSEVVQGANIQYF
V gene: TRBV15; J gene: TRBJ1-1; clone size: few; D gene: .; CDR3 DNA: TGTGCCACCAGCAGAGATAGGGGCAGGGGAACTGAAGCTTTCTTT; CDR3 protein: CATSRDRGRGTEAFF
V gene: TRBV3-1/TRBV3-2; J gene: TRBJ1-4; clone size: once; D gene: TRBD1; CDR3 DNA: TGTGCCAGCAGACAGGGGGCAGGAGAAAAACTGTTTTTT; CDR3 protein: CASRQGAGEKLFF
V gene: TRBV5-1; J gene: TRBJ2-7; clone size: once; D gene: .; CDR3 DNA: TGCGCCAGCAGCTGGCGCGACGAGCAGTACTTC; CDR3 protein: CASSWRDEQYF
V gene: TRBV13; J gene: TRBJ2-3; clone size: .; D gene: .; CDR3 DNA: TGTGCCAGCAGCTATAGGACCCCACCAGATACGCAGTATTTT; CDR3 protein: CASSYRTPPDTQYF
V gene: TRBV9; J gene: TRBJ2-5; clone size: .; D gene: .; CDR3 DNA: TGTGCCAGCAGCGTTACTGGGGGACAACTCCAAGAGACCCAGTACTTC; CDR3 protein: CASSVTGGQLQETQYF
V gene: TRBV9; J gene: TRBJ1-1; clone size: many; D gene: .; CDR3 DNA: TGTGCCAGCAGCGCCACAGACGGAGGAACTGAAGCTTTCTTT; CDR3 protein: CASSATDGGTEAFF
V gene: TRBV2; J gene: TRBJ1-2; clone size: .; D gene: TRBD1; CDR3 DNA: TGTGCCAGCAGTGAAATGGCAGGGGGTAACTATGGCTACACCTTC; CDR3 protein: CASSEMAGGNYGYTF
V gene: TRBV3-1/TRBV3-2; J gene: TRBJ2-7; clone size: .; D gene: TRBD2; CDR3 DNA: TGTGCCAGCAGCCAAGGACTAGCGGGAGGACCGTACGAGCAGTACTTC; CDR3 protein: CASSQGLAGGPYEQYF
V gene: TRBV27; J gene: TRBJ1-1; clone size: once; D gene: .; CDR3 DNA: TGTGCCAGCAGTAAAGGGACTGACGCCCGTGAAGCTTTCTTT; CDR3 protein: CASSKGTDAREAFF